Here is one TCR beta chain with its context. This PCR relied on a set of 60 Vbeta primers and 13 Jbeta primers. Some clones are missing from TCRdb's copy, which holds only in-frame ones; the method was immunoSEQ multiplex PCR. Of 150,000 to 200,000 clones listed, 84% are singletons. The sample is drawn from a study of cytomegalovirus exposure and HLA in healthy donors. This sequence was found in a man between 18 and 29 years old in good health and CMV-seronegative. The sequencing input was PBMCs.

The CDR3 reads CASSLYRGWGQPQHF. The CDR3 DNA is TGTGCCAGCAGTTTATACAGGGGTTGGGGTCAGCCCCAGCATTTT. The rearrangement uses TRBV6-6 and TRBJ1-5; TRBD1 matches 7 bases. The CDR3 has 15 residues. J was trimmed by 6 bases and V by 4 bases; bases with no gene match: 9. The germline gives CDR1 MNHNY, CDR2 SVGAGI (reference sequence).